A single TCR beta chain is shown here with its context. This CDR3 is 14 amino acids long. V gave up 3 bases and J gave up 0 bases, with 8 bases separating them. CDR1 and CDR2 (germline): LNHDA, SQIVND (reference sequence). The sample is drawn from a study of cytomegalovirus exposure and HLA in healthy donors. The PCR was carried out with 60 Vbeta primers and 13 Jbeta primers. Measured with immunoSEQ multiplex PCR; TCRdb has only the in-frame clones, and not every one. The table has about 160,000 clones, around 79% seen once. The origin of this receptor is a woman aged 45-59 years in good health and CMV-seropositive. Sequencing used PBMCs. The chain employs TRBV19 and TRBJ1-1; D gene unclear. The CDR3 spells CASSIGRVNTEAFF. The DNA for the CDR3 is TGTGCCAGTAGTATTGGGCGGGTGAACACTGAAGCTTTCTTT.